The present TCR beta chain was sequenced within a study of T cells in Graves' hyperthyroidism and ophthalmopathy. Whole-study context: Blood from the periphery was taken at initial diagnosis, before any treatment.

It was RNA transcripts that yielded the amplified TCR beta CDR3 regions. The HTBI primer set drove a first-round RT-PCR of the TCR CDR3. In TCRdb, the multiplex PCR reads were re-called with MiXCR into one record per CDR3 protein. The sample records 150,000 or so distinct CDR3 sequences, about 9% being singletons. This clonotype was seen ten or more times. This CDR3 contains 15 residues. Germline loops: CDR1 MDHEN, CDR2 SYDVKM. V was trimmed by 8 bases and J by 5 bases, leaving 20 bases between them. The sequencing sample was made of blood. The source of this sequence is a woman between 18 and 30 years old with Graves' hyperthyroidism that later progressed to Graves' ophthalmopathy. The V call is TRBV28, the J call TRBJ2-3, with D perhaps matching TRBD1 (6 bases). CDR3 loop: CASEETGTVLDTQYF. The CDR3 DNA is TGTGCCAGCGAGGAAACAGGGACGGTTCTAGATACGCAGTATTTT.